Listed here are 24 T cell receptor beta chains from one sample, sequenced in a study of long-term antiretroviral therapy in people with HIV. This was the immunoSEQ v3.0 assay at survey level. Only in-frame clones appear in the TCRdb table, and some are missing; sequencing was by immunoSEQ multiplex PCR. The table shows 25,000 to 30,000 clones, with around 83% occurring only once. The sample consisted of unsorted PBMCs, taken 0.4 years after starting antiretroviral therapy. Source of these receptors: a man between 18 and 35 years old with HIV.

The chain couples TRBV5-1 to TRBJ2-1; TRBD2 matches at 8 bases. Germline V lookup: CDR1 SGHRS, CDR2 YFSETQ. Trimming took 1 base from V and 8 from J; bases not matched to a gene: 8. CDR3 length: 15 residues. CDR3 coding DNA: TGCGCCAGCAGCTTGAAGCGGGAGTTGTCATATGAGCAGTTCTTC. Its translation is CASSLKRELSYEQFF.

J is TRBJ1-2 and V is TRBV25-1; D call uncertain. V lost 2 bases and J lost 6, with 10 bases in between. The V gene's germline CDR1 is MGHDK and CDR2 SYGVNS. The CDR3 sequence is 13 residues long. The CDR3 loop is CASSETWADGYTF. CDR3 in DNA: TGTGCCAGCAGTGAAACCTGGGCGGATGGCTACACCTTC.

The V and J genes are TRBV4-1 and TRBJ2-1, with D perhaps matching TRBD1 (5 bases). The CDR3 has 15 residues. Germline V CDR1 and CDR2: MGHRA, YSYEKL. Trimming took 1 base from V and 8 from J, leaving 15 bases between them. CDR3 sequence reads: CASSQGTPIGDEQFF. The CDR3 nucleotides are TGCGCCAGCAGCCAAGGGACACCCATCGGCGATGAGCAGTTCTTC.

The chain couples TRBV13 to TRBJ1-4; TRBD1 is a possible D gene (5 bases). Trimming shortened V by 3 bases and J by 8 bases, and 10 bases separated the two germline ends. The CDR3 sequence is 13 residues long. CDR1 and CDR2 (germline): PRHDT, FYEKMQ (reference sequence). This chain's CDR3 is CASSFQGWEKLFF. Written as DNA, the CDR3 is TGTGCCAGCAGCTTTCAGGGATGGGAAAAACTGTTTTTT.

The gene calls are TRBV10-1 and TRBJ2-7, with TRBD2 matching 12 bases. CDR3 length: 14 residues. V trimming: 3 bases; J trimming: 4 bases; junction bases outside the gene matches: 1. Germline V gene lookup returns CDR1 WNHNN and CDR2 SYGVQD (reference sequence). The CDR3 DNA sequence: TGCGCCAGCAGTGAACTAGCGGGAGGTTACGAGCAGTACTTC. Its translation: CASSELAGGYEQYF.

The CDR3 nucleotides read TGTGCCAGCAGCTTGGGGCCGGGACTAGCGGGCCAAGAGACCCAGTACTTC. Translation: CASSLGPGLAGQETQYF. The V gene is TRBV5-5, the J gene TRBJ2-5, with 12 bases aligning to TRBD2. CDR3 size: 17 residues. V gave up 0 bases and J gave up 1 base; unmatched junction bases: 4. CDR1 is SGHKS and CDR2 is YYEKEE in the germline V gene (reference sequence).

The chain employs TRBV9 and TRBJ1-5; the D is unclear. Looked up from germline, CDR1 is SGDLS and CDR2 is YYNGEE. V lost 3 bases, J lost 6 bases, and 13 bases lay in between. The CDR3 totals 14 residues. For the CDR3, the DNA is TGTGCCAGCAGCGAGACCCCCCTGTCTCAGCCCCAGCATTTT. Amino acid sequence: CASSETPLSQPQHF.

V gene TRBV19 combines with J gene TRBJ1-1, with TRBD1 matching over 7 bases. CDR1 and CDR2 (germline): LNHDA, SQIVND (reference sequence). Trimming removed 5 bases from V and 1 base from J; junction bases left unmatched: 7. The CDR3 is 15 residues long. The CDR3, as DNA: TGTGCCAGTAGTGTGGGGACAGCCTGGAACACTGAAGCTTTCTTT. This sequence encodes CASSVGTAWNTEAFF.

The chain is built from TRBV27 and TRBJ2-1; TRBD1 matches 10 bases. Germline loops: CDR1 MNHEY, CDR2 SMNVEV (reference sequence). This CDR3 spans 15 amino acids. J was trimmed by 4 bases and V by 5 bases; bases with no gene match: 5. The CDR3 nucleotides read TGTGCCAGCAGTCCAGGGACAGGGGAATACAATGAGCAGTTCTTC. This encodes CASSPGTGEYNEQFF.

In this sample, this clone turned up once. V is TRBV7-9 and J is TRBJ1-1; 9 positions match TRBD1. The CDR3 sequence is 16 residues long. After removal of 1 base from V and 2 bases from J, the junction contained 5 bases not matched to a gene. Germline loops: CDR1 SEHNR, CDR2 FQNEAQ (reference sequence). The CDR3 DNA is TGTGCCAGCAGCTTAGAGGGACAGGGACCTAACACTGAAGCTTTCTTT. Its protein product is CASSLEGQGPNTEAFF.

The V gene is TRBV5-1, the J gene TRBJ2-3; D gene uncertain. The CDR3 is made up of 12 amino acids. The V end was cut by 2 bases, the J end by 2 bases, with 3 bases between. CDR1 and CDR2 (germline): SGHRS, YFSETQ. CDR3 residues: CASSLHTDTQYF. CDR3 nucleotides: TGCGCCAGCAGCTTACACACAGATACGCAGTATTTT.

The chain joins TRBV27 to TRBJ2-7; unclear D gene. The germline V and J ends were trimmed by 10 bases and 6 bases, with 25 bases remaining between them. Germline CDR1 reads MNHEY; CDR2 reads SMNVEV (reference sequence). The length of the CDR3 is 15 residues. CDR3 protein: CATSPLGASRREQYF. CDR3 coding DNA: TGTGCCACCTCCCCTTTAGGAGCATCTCGACGCGAGCAGTACTTC.

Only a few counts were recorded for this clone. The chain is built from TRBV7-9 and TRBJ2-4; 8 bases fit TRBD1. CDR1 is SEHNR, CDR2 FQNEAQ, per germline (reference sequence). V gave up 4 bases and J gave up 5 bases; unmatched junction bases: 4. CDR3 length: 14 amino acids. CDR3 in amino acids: CASSSTGAQNIQYF. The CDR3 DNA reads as TGTGCCAGCAGCTCGACAGGGGCTCAAAACATTCAGTACTTC.

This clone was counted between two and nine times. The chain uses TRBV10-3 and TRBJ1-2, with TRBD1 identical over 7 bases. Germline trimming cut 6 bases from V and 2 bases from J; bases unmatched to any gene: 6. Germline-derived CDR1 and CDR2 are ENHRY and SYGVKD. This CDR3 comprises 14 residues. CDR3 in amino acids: CAIRLDRPNYGYTF. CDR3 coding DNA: TGTGCCATCAGGCTGGACAGGCCCAACTATGGCTACACCTTC.

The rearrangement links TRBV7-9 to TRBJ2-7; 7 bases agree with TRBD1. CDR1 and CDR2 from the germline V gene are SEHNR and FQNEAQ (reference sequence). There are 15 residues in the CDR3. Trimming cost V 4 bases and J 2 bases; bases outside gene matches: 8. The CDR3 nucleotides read TGTGCCAGCAGCTCACAGGACAGGTCGCCCTACGAGCAGTACTTC. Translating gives CASSSQDRSPYEQYF.

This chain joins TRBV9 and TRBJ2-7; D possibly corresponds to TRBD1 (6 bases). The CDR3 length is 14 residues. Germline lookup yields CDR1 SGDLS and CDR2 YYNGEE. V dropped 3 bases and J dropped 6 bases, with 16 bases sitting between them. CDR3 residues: CASSEEGTLGEQYF. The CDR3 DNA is TGTGCCAGCAGCGAAGAAGGGACACTCGGCGAGCAGTACTTC.

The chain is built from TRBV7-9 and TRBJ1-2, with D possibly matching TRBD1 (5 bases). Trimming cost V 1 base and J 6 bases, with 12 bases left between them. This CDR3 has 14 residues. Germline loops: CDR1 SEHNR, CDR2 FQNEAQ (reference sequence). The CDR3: CASSLVGTKDGYTF. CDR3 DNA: TGTGCCAGCAGCTTAGTCGGGACCAAGGATGGCTACACCTTC. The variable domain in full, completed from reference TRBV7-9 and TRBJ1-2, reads DTGVSQNPRHKITKRGQNVTFRCDPISEHNRLYWYRQTLGQGPEFLTYFQNEAQLEKSRLLSDRFSAERPKGSFSTLEIQRTEQGDSAMYLCASSLVGTKDGYTFGSGTRLTVV.

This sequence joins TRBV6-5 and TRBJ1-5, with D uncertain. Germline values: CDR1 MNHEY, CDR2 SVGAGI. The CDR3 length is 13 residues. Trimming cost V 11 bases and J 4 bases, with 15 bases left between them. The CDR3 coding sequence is TGTGCCGCAGCTGATTCGGGGAATCAGCCCCAGCATTTT. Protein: CAAADSGNQPQHF.

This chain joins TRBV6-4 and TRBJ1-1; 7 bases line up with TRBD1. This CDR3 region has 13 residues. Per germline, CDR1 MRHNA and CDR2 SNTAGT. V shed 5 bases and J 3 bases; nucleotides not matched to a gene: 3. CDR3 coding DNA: TGTGCCAGCAGTTATACAGGGGACACTGAAGCTTTCTTT. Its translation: CASSYTGDTEAFF.

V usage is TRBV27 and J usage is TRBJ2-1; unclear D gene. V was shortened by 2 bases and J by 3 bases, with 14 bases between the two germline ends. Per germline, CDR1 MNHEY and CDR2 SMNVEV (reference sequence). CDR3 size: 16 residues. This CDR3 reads CASSLLGRQNYNEQFF. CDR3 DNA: TGTGCCAGCAGTTTACTTGGACGGCAAAACTACAATGAGCAGTTCTTC.

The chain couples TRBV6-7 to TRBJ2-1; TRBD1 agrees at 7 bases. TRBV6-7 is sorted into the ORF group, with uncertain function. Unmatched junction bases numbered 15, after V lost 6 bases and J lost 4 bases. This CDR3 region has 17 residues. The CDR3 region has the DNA TGTGCCAGCAGCATACACCGACAGGGTTTAGTTTACAATGAGCAGTTCTTC. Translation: CASSIHRQGLVYNEQFF.

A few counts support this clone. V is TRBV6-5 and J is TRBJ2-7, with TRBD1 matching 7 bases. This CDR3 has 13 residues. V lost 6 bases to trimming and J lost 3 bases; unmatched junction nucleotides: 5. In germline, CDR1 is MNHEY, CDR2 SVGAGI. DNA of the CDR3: TGTGCCAGCAGGCGGACAGGTATCTACGAGCAGTACTTC. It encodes CASRRTGIYEQYF.

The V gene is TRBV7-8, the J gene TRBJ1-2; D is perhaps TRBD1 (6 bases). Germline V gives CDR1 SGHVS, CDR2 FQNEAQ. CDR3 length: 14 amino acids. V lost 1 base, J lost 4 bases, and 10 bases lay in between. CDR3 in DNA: TGTGCCAGCAGCTTAGAAGGCAGGGGCTATGGCTACACCTTC. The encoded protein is CASSLEGRGYGYTF.

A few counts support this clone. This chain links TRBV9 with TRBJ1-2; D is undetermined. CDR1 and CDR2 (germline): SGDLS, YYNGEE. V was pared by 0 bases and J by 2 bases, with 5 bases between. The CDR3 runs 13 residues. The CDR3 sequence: CASSVAQNYGYTF. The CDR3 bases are TGTGCCAGCAGCGTAGCCCAGAACTATGGCTACACCTTC.